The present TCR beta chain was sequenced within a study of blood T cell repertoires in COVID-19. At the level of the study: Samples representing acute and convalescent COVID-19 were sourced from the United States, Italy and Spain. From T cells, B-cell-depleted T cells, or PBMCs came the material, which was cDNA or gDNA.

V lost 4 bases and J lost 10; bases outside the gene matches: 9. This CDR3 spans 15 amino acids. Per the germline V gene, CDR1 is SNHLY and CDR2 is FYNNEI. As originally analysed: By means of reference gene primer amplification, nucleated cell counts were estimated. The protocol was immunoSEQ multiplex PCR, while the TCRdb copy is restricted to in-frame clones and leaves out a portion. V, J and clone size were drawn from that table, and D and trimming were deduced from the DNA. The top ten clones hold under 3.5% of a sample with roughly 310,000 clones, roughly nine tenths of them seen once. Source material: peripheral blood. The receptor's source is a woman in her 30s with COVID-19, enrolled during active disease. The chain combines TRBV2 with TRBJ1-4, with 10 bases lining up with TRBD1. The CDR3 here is CASSGRTGGESKLFF. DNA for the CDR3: TGTGCCAGCAGTGGCCGGACAGGGGGAGAATCAAAACTGTTTTTT.